This entry features one TCR beta chain sequence. These data are taken from a study of T cells after somatic rescue of genetic block. Trimming shortened V by 2 bases and J by 1 base, and 5 bases separated the two germline ends. This CDR3 contains 13 residues. Looked up from germline, CDR1 is PRHDT and CDR2 is FYEKMQ (reference sequence). The repertoire was sequenced with immunoSEQ multiplex PCR; TCRdb's copy has only in-frame clones and lacks some. The sample yields some 70,000 clones, approximately 91% seen once. The J gene is TRBJ1-1, the V gene TRBV13; no clear D gene. The sample comprised peripheral blood mononuclear cells (PBMCs). The receptor was isolated from a man aged 25-45 years. As DNA, the CDR3 is TGTGCCAGCAGCTTAAACCGGAACACTGAAGCTTTCTTT. Translating gives CASSLNRNTEAFF.